This section outlines one T cell receptor beta chain sequence together with its context. The V end was cut by 0 bases, the J end by 2 bases, with 9 bases between. CDR3 length equals 16 residues. Germline V gene sequence: CDR1 SGHTS, CDR2 YDEGEE. The source of the sample is a study of T cell changes during pregnancy in multiple sclerosis. TCRdb's copy holds only in-frame clones and misses some; the assay was immunoSEQ multiplex PCR. The table lists tens of thousands of clones, around 90% of them singletons. The specimen comprised CD4+ T cells from peripheral blood mononuclear cells, sampled after pregnancy. The V gene is TRBV5-8, the J gene TRBJ2-6, with D uncertain. This TCR derives from a female donor in good health, enrolled as a control in a pregnancy study. CDR3 sequence (DNA): TGTGCCAGCAGCTTGGTGGGCGCCCCTGGGGCCAACGTCCTGACTTTC. Translation gives CASSLVGAPGANVLTF.